The 29 T cell receptor beta chains reported below all come from one sample, sequenced in a study of post-analysis software for immune sequencing data. Their specific antigens are unknown. Whole-study results and caveats: Roughly 5 TRBV segments occurring more often in patients than controls included TRBV5-6, TRBV5-1 and TRBV20-1.

Unique molecular identifiers were carried by the TCR beta cDNA libraries. One entry per CDR3 protein, called by TCRdb with MiXCR from the PCR reads. The sample lists some 260,000 distinct CDR3 sequences; 35% to 40% were seen once. The sample comprised blood. The receptors were gathered from a girl aged 5-17 years with multiple sclerosis.

This chain uses TRBV3-1 with TRBJ1-1; D is ambiguous. Looked up from germline, CDR1 is LGHDT and CDR2 is YNNKEL (reference sequence). The CDR3 covers 13 residues. Trimming took 5 bases from V and 1 from J, leaving 8 bases between them. CDR3 loop: CASSFWGNTEAFF. The DNA of the CDR3 is TGTGCCAGCAGCTTCTGGGGGAACACTGAAGCTTTCTTT.

For the CDR3, the DNA is TGCAGTGCCACGGGGGGAAGCACAGATACGCAGTATTTT. Translating gives CSATGGSTDTQYF. The rearrangement joins TRBV20-1 to TRBJ2-3; TRBD2 agrees at 7 bases. The CDR3 contains 13 residues. Germline V gene sequence: CDR1 DFQATT, CDR2 SNEGSKA (reference sequence). The V segment lost 6 bases and the J segment 0 bases; nucleotides outside the gene matches: 3.

This clonotype was observed a few times. The chain is built from TRBV5-1 and TRBJ1-4; TRBD1 aligns across 7 bases. CDR1 is SGHRS and CDR2 is YFSETQ in the germline V gene. J lost 7 bases, V lost 3 bases, and 6 bases had no gene match. The CDR3 consists of 14 residues. The CDR3 DNA reads TGCGCCAGCAGCTGGGGACAGAGGCGTGAAAAACTGTTTTTT. It encodes CASSWGQRREKLFF. The full variable domain, its missing parts supplied by reference TRBV5-1 and TRBJ1-4, is KAGVTQTPRYLIKTRGQQVTLSCSPISGHRSVSWYQQTPGQGLQFLFEYFSETQRNKGNFPGRFSGRQFSNSRSEMNVSTLELGDSALYLCASSWGQRREKLFFGSGTQLSVL.

The CDR3 protein is CSVEEASGWTEAFF. As DNA, the CDR3 is TGCAGCGTTGAAGAAGCTTCCGGGTGGACTGAAGCTTTCTTT. This chain uses TRBV29-1 with TRBJ1-1; D call uncertain. The CDR3 is 14 amino acids. Germline CDR1 and CDR2: SQVTM and ANQGSEA. Between the trimmed V and J ends, which lost 0 bases and 5 bases, there was a span of 13 bases.

The rearrangement joins TRBV29-1 to TRBJ1-2; unclear D gene. CDR1 and CDR2 from the germline V gene are SQVTM and ANQGSEA. There are 10 residues in the CDR3. V was shortened by 5 bases and J by 6 bases, with 7 bases between the two germline ends. In DNA, the CDR3 is TGCAGCGTTAATGAGGATGGCTACACCTTC. This encodes CSVNEDGYTF.

As for this clonotype: A much larger clone differs by one base, so this may be a read error. The chain is built from TRBV29-1 and TRBJ2-5; D call uncertain. Germline lookup yields CDR1 SQVTM and CDR2 ANQGSEA. CDR3 length: 13 amino acids. Trimming removed 4 bases from V and 11 bases from J, with 20 bases in between. CDR3 nucleotide sequence: TGCAGCGTTGCGGATCTGATATATAATGAGCAGTACTTC. Its protein product is CSVADLIYNEQYF.

This clonotype was recorded many times. The V and J genes are TRBV12-3 or TRBV12-4 and TRBJ2-4; D might be TRBD1 (5 bases). The CDR3 totals 16 residues. V lost 2 bases and J lost 1, with 12 bases in between. CDR3 DNA sequence: TGTGCCAGCAGTTTACCCAGGGCATTGGCCAAAAACATTCAGTACTTC. This encodes CASSLPRALAKNIQYF.

This clonotype was detected many times. This chain connects TRBV20-1 to TRBJ2-1, with 12 bases matching TRBD2. Trimming at V came to 5 bases and at J to 7 bases, leaving 15 bases not matched to a gene. Germline loops: CDR1 DFQATT, CDR2 SNEGSKA (reference sequence). The CDR3 has 17 residues. CDR3 protein: CSASVTGGLAGLNEQFF. In DNA form, the CDR3 reads TGCAGTGCTTCAGTTACGGGGGGACTAGCGGGTCTAAATGAGCAGTTCTTC.

The rearrangement joins TRBV10-3 to TRBJ1-1; D is perhaps TRBD1 (5 bases). The germline V and J ends were trimmed by 6 bases and 0 bases, with 11 bases remaining between them. Germline V lookup: CDR1 ENHRY, CDR2 SYGVKD. The CDR3 contains 14 residues. CDR3 in amino acids: CAIRGQLVNTEAFF. The CDR3 nucleotides are TGTGCCATCAGGGGGCAGCTGGTGAACACTGAAGCTTTCTTT.

This clonotype was counted at least ten times. V gene TRBV11-2 combines with J gene TRBJ2-7; a weak D match, TRBD2 (7 bases). This CDR3 has 15 residues. The V end was cut by 2 bases, the J end by 3 bases, with 14 bases between. Germline V lookup: CDR1 SGHAT, CDR2 FQNNGV. CDR3 in amino acids: CASSLPGGTLYEQYF. CDR3 bases: TGTGCCAGCAGCTTACCGGGGGGCACCCTCTACGAGCAGTACTTC.

A remark on this clonotype: This may stem from a read error, because a much larger clone lies one nucleotide away. The rearrangement joins TRBV18 to TRBJ1-5, with 7 positions matching TRBD1. The CDR3 is 15 residues long. Per germline, CDR1 KGHSH and CDR2 LQKENI. CDR3 loop: CTSSTTKGAGQPQHF. CDR3 nucleotides: TGTACCAGCTCAACCACAAAGGGGGCCGGTCAGCCCCAGCATTTT.

This clonotype was seen repeatedly, ten times or more. V usage is TRBV5-1 and J usage is TRBJ1-2, with TRBD1 matching 8 bases. The length of the CDR3 is 14 residues. Trimming cost V 4 bases and J 5 bases; bases outside gene matches: 7. Germline V lookup: CDR1 SGHRS, CDR2 YFSETQ. The CDR3 coding sequence is TGCGCCAGCAGCCCGCAGGGGGCTGGTTATGGCTACACCTTC. Translating gives CASSPQGAGYGYTF. Supplemented by reference TRBV5-1 and TRBJ1-2, the full variable domain reads KAGVTQTPRYLIKTRGQQVTLSCSPISGHRSVSWYQQTPGQGLQFLFEYFSETQRNKGNFPGRFSGRQFSNSRSEMNVSTLELGDSALYLCASSPQGAGYGYTFGSGTRLTVV.

A few counts support this clonotype. The V call is TRBV19, the J call TRBJ2-3, with TRBD2 matching over 10 bases. The germline gives CDR1 LNHDA, CDR2 SQIVND (reference sequence). V shed 3 bases and J 5 bases; nucleotides not matched to a gene: 5. The CDR3 is 15 residues long. This chain's CDR3 is CASSMSAGGVDTQYF. The CDR3 DNA is TGTGCCAGTAGTATGTCAGCGGGAGGGGTAGATACGCAGTATTTT.

This clonotype was counted at least ten times. The J gene is TRBJ2-3, the V gene TRBV24-1; TRBD1 is a possible D gene (5 bases). In germline, CDR1 is KGHDR, CDR2 SFDVKD. Trimming removed 5 bases at V and 4 bases at J, with 12 bases between. This CDR3 spans 14 amino acids. The CDR3 sequence: CATSARVAPDTQYF. CDR3 nucleotides: TGTGCCACCAGTGCCAGGGTCGCCCCAGATACGCAGTATTTT.

This clonotype was detected many times. The chain uses TRBV29-1 and TRBJ1-1; no reliable D call. The V end lost 5 bases, the J end lost 0 bases, and 10 bases lay between the germline ends. CDR3 size: 13 residues. CDR1 is SQVTM, CDR2 ANQGSEA, per germline. CDR3 bases: TGCAGCGTTTTCAAGGTAATGAACACTGAAGCTTTCTTT. This sequence encodes CSVFKVMNTEAFF. The whole variable domain, filled in from reference TRBV29-1 and TRBJ1-1, reads SAVISQKPSRDICQRGTSLTIQCQVDSQVTMMFWYRQQPGQSLTLIATANQGSEATYESGFVIDKFPISRPNLTFSTLTVSNMSPEDSSIYLCSVFKVMNTEAFFGQGTRLTVV.

The rearrangement joins TRBV30 to TRBJ1-2, with D hard to call. CDR1 is GTSNPN and CDR2 is SVGIG in the germline V gene (reference sequence). Trimming shortened V by 5 bases and J by 4 bases, and 5 bases separated the two germline ends. CDR3 size: 10 residues. As DNA, the CDR3 is TGTGCCTGGTACAGCTATGGCTACACCTTC. Residues: CAWYSYGYTF.

The V and J genes are TRBV6-1 and TRBJ2-1; TRBD2 agrees at 7 bases. The CDR3 extends over 15 amino acids. V dropped 4 bases and J dropped 1; count of bases not matched to a gene: 4. Germline values: CDR1 MNHNS, CDR2 SASEGT. CDR3 region: CASSVSAGSYNEQFF. In DNA form, the CDR3 reads TGTGCCAGCAGTGTTTCAGCGGGATCCTACAATGAGCAGTTCTTC.

The CDR3 bases are TGTGCCAGCAGCGCACCGGGACTAGCGGGAGCTATAACAGATACGCAGTATTTT. It yields the protein CASSAPGLAGAITDTQYF. The chain is built from TRBV14 and TRBJ2-3, with 14 positions matching TRBD2. The trim removed 5 bases at V and 3 bases at J, leaving 10 bases unmatched. Germline V gives CDR1 SGHDN, CDR2 FVKESK. The CDR3 consists of 18 residues.

With regard to this clonotype: A much larger clone is a single base away; this may be a read error. This rearrangement joins TRBV10-3 to TRBJ2-1, with 8 bases matching TRBD2. The CDR3 is 15 amino acids. Germline V gives CDR1 ENHRY, CDR2 SYGVKD. DNA of the CDR3: TGTACCATCACTAATCTCAATCTAGCGGGCAATGAGCAGTTCTTC. It translates to CTITNLNLAGNEQFF.

The chain uses TRBV20-1 and TRBJ2-1; possibly TRBD2 for D (6 bases). There are 14 residues in the CDR3. The V gene lost 6 bases and the J gene lost 8 bases, with 20 bases spanning the gap. CDR1 DFQATT and CDR2 SNEGSKA come from the germline V gene (reference sequence). The CDR3 bases are TGCAGTGCCCGACGTGCGGGATGGGGGGATGAGCAGTTCTTC. Translation: CSARRAGWGDEQFF.

The gene calls are TRBV5-6 and TRBJ2-1, with 10 bases lining up with TRBD2. V gave up 1 base and J gave up 9 bases; unmatched junction bases: 4. This CDR3 contains 14 residues. Germline V CDR1 and CDR2: SGHDT, YYEEEE. The CDR3 DNA reads TGTGCCAGCAGCTTGCCTAGCGGGAGTAGTGAGCAGTTCTTC. Translating gives CASSLPSGSSEQFF.

The chain uses TRBV4-1 and TRBJ2-2; D unresolved. Germline V gives CDR1 MGHRA, CDR2 YSYEKL. This CDR3 has 15 amino acids. V gave up 0 bases and J gave up 6 bases, with 11 bases separating them. The CDR3 region is CASSQDVGRAGELFF. The CDR3 DNA reads as TGCGCCAGCAGCCAAGATGTCGGCCGCGCCGGGGAGCTGTTTTTT.

CDR3 sequence (DNA): TGCGCCAGCAGCCCGGGACAGGGAGGCGGGGAGCTGTTTTTT. It encodes CASSPGQGGGELFF. This chain joins TRBV5-1 and TRBJ2-2; 9 nucleotides line up with TRBD1. V dropped 4 bases and J dropped 7; count of bases not matched to a gene: 5. The germline V gene encodes CDR1 SGHRS and CDR2 YFSETQ. The CDR3 contains 14 residues. Full variable domain (rest looked up from reference TRBV5-1 and TRBJ2-2): KAGVTQTPRYLIKTRGQQVTLSCSPISGHRSVSWYQQTPGQGLQFLFEYFSETQRNKGNFPGRFSGRQFSNSRSEMNVSTLELGDSALYLCASSPGQGGGELFFGEGSRLTVL.

This clonotype has a count of ten or more. The rearrangement joins TRBV5-1 to TRBJ2-3; no clear D. Germline CDR1 is SGHRS and CDR2 is YFSETQ. This CDR3 has 16 residues. The V gene lost 5 bases and the J gene lost 2 bases, with 18 bases spanning the gap. The CDR3 nucleotides are TGCGCCAGCAGTCCGATCCGGCTCTTACACACAGATACGCAGTATTTT. The encoded protein is CASSPIRLLHTDTQYF.

There are many counts of this clonotype. The CDR3 DNA follows: TGCGCCAGCAGCCAAGGGACGAAACGAGGCTATGGCTACACCTTC. Encoded protein: CASSQGTKRGYGYTF. The rearrangement joins TRBV4-1 to TRBJ1-2; D gene uncertain. The ends were cut back, 1 base at V and 4 bases at J, with 13 bases in the middle. The CDR3 has 15 amino acids. Looked up from germline, CDR1 is MGHRA and CDR2 is YSYEKL.

In regard to this clonotype: The limits of the CDR3 on the DNA are not certain, so only TCRdb's listed CDR3 is given. The V call is TRBV5-1, the J call TRBJ2-1; the listed D gene, TRBD1, was not tested against the DNA. Germline V gene sequence: CDR1 SGHRS, CDR2 YFSETQ. The CDR3 has 15 residues if both end residues are counted. CDR3 amino acids: CASSVGGGSYNEQYF.

Remarks on this clonotype: A much larger clone lies one base from this, so it may be a read error. The J gene is TRBJ2-3, the V gene TRBV12-3 or TRBV12-4; D unclear. The V and J ends lost 6 bases and 5 bases respectively, with 9 bases between them. The CDR3 has 12 residues. The CDR3 is CASRPKGDTQYF. CDR3 nucleotides: TGTGCCAGCAGACCCAAAGGAGATACGCAGTATTTT.

V usage is TRBV10-3 and J usage is TRBJ1-1; D possibly corresponds to TRBD1 (5 bases). CDR1 and CDR2 (germline): ENHRY, SYGVKD. The CDR3 has 13 residues. Trimming cost V 3 bases and J 4 bases, with 9 bases left between them. DNA of the CDR3: TGTGCCATCAGTGAAGTGGGGCCCACTGAAGCTTTCTTT. Protein product: CAISEVGPTEAFF.

Remarks on this clonotype: With a much larger clone just one base away, this may be a read error. V is TRBV12-3 or TRBV12-4 and J is TRBJ2-3; TRBD1 matches 8 bases. The CDR3 contains 15 residues. CDR3 sequence reads: CASSPGTGGTDAQYF. The CDR3 DNA reads as TGTGCCAGCAGCCCCGGGACAGGCGGCACAGATGCGCAGTATTTT.